This paragraph covers one T cell receptor beta chain sequence. The data belong to a study of early T cells in non-severe SARS-CoV-2 infection. The germline CDR1 and CDR2 sequences are MDHEN and SYDVKM. V shed 5 bases and J 6 bases; nucleotides not matched to a gene: 6. The CDR3 spans 14 residues. Individual cDNA molecules received unique molecular identifiers during library preparation. TCRdb passed the 5' RACE reads through MiXCR, listing each CDR3 protein once. In the table there are about 60,000 distinct CDR3 sequences, more than 13% of which are singletons. The clonotype was recovered from an adult who was a healthcare worker with PCR-confirmed SARS-CoV-2 infection or an uninfected control (not recorded which). Specimen: whole blood, collected at baseline. The chain has TRBV28 and TRBJ1-5; 8 bases agree with TRBD1. The CDR3 DNA is TGTGCCAGCAGTCTGGGACAGGAGGGTCAGCCCCAGCATTTT. Translated, it gives CASSLGQEGQPQHF.